This T cell receptor beta chain was retrieved from a study of a mutant IDH1 vaccine in newly diagnosed glioma (dated by TCRdb to 2020 to 2023). About the study as a whole: Eight vaccinations were administered to patients in weeks 1, 3, 5, 7, 11, 15, 19 and 23, corresponding to visits V03 through V10. Vaccination started 4-6 weeks after radiotherapy alone, or was given together with temozolomide cycles in the groups whose treatment included chemotherapy. Of the 32 patients who were treated, about 62% were male and approximately 38% were female, and the mean age was around 40 years. Prior to enrollment, patients had been given standard therapy consisting of radiotherapy alone, temozolomide alone, or radiochemotherapy with temozolomide, with the combination given to most patients. Peripheral blood was collected at six visits: V03 (baseline), V05, V07, V10, V12 and V13. For exploratory analyses, 25 treated patients had longitudinal TCRB deep sequencing done wherever samples were available.

The time point tag for this specimen amounts to: week 23, last vaccination. A 20-mer mutant IDH1 peptide at 300 micrograms in Montanide made up each vaccine dose, which was injected subcutaneously together with topical imiquimod. The donors had newly diagnosed IDH1-mutant astrocytomas of WHO grade 3 or 4 that showed loss of nuclear ATRX. The samples were drawn from NOA16, a multicentre, single-arm, open-label phase I trial in Germany that tested a mutant IDH1 peptide vaccine in humans for the first time. Genomic DNA for TCRB sequencing was extracted from EDTA blood using the DNeasy Blood and Tissue Kit. The receptor library was made with the immunoSEQ multiplex PCR assay. Rearranged TCR beta chain sequences were amplified with the hsTCRB Kit following the manufacturer's protocol. TCRB libraries were sequenced on an Illumina MiSeq. On the study's bioinformatics: The proprietary platform of the kit vendor was used for demultiplexing, trimming and gene mapping. TCRdb holds this immuneACCESS table with in-frame rearrangements only. Some clones are missing; in checked studies, unresolved V genes explain under half, and the rest has no known cause. V, J and clone size are those of that table, while D and trimming were read from the DNA. The sample table holds around 56,000 clones, of which around 80% were seen once. In total, the top ten clones hold approximately 8% of the sample.

The germline V end is reduced by 4 bases and the J end by 0 bases; junction bases left unmatched: 6. The CDR3 runs 16 residues from the cysteine to the phenylalanine. The only DNA kept is the CDR3, 48 bases in frame from the first base. CDR1 is given as SGHDT and CDR2 as YYEEEE, both from the germline V gene. In the case of this clone: Its antigen specificity is not known. No much larger clone is present one base from it, and per-base qualities are unavailable.

General conclusions and limits of the study: No apparent relationship was observed between pseudoprogression and alterations in the top peripheral T cell clonotypes detected by TCRB sequencing. According to the authors, sample limitations meant that analyses of patient blood samples could not be reproduced. Vaccine-induced immune responses across multiple MHC alleles were detected in 93.3% of patients. Availability determined which PBMC samples were chosen for TCRB deep sequencing.

The rearranged segments are TRBV5-6 and TRBJ1-1; the junction holds 10 bases that match TRBD1. The specimen was PBMCs, collected from a glioma patient whose treatment included an IDH1 peptide vaccine. The receptor comes from a woman aged 40 to 50 with glioma. Some clones in this sample may be carry-over from other donors' samples. The sequenced DNA is TGTGCCAGCAGCGCGGACAGGGGGACGATGAACACTGAAGCTTTCTTT. It codes for CASSADRGTMNTEAFF.